This T cell receptor beta chain was documented in a study of blood T cells in healthy people across ages. A second about 6 to 12 cycle PCR used barcoded and J-beta primers. Via MiXCR, TCRdb re-called the 5' RACE reads, giving one row per CDR3 protein. The sample gives roughly 700,000 distinct CDR3 sequences, approximately 50% of which show up once; around a third is in the top ten. V lost 2 bases and J lost 9, with 8 bases in between. The CDR3 contains 12 residues. Germline CDR1 is DFQATT and CDR2 is SNEGSKA (reference sequence). The rearrangement links TRBV20-1 to TRBJ1-6; the D is unclear. The sample comprised blood. This TCR came from a woman aged 55-69 years in good health. CDR3 amino acids: CSARLGSSPLHF. CDR3 nucleotide sequence: TGCAGTGCTAGACTAGGGTCTTCACCCCTCCACTTT.